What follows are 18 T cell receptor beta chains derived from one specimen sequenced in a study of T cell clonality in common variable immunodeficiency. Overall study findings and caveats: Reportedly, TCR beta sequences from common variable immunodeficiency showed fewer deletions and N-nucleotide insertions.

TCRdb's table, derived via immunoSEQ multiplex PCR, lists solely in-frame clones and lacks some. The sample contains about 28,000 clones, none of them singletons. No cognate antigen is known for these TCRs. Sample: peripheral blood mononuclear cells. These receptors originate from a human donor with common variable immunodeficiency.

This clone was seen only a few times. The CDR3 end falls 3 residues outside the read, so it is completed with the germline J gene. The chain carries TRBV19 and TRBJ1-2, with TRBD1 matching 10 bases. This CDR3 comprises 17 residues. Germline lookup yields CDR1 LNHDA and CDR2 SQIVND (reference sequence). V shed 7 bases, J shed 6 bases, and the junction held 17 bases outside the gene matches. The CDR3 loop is CASTLSGTGDLQDGYTF. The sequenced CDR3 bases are TGTGCCAGTACCCTAAGTGGGACAGGGGATCTTCAAGATGGC.

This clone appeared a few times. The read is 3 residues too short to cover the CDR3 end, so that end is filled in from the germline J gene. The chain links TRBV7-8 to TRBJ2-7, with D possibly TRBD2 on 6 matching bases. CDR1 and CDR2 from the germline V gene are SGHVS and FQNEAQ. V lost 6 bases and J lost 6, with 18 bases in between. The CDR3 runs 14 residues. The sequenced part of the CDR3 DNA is TGTGCCAGCAGTGCCGGGGGAGGAGGGCGCGAG. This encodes CASSAGGGGRE. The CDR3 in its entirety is CASSAGGGGREQYF. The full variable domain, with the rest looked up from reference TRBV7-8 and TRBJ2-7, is GAGVSQSPRYKVAKRGQDVALRCDPISGHVSLFWYQQALGQGPEFLTYFQNEAQLDKSGLPSDRFFAERPEGSVSTLKIQRTQQEDSAVYLCASSAGGGGREQYFGPGTRLTVT.

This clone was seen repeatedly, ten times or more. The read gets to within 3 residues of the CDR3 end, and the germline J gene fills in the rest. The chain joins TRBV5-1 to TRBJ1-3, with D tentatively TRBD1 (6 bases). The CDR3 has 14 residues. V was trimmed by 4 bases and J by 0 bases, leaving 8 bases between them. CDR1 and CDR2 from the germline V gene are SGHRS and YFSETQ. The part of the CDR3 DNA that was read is TGCGCCAGCAGCCAGGGGATCTCTGGAAACACC. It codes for CASSQGISGNT. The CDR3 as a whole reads CASSQGISGNTIYF. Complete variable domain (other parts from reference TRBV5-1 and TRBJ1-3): KAGVTQTPRYLIKTRGQQVTLSCSPISGHRSVSWYQQTPGQGLQFLFEYFSETQRNKGNFPGRFSGRQFSNSRSEMNVSTLELGDSALYLCASSQGISGNTIYFGEGSWLTVV.

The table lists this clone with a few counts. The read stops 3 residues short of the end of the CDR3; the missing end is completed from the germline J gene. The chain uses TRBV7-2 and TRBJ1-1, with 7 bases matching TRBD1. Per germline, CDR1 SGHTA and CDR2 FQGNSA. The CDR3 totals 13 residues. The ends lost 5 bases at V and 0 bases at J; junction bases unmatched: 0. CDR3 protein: CASSQGVNTEAFF. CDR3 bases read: TGTGCCAGCAGCCAGGGGGTGAACACTGAA.

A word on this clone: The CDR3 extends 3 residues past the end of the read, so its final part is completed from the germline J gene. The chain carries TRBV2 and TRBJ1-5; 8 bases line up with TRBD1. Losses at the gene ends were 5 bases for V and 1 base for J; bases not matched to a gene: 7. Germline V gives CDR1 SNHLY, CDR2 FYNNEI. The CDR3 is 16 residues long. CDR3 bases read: TGTGCCAGCAGTCGACAGGGGACGGAGAGCAATCAGCCC. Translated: CASSRQGTESNQP. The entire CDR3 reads CASSRQGTESNQPQHF.

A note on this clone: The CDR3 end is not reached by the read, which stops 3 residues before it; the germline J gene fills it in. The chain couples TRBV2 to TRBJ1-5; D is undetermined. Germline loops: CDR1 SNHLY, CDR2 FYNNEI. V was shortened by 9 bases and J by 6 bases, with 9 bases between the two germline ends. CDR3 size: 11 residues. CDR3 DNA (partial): TGTGCCAGTTCCACACCTCAGCCC. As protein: CASSTPQP. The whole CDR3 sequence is CASSTPQPQHF. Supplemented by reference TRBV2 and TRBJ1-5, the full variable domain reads EPEVTQTPSHQVTQMGQEVILRCVPISNHLYFYWYRQILGQKVEFLVSFYNNEISEKSEIFDDQFSVERPDGSNFTLKIRSTKLEDSAMYFCASSTPQPQHFGDGTRLSIL.

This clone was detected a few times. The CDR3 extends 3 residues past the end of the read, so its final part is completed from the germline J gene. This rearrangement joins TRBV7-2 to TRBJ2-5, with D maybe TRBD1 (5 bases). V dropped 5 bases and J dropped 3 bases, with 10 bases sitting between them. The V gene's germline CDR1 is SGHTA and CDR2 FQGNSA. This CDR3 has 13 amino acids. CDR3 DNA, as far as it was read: TGTGCCAGCAGCCAGGGAAGGGAAGAGACC. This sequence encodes CASSQGREET. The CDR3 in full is CASSQGREETQYF.

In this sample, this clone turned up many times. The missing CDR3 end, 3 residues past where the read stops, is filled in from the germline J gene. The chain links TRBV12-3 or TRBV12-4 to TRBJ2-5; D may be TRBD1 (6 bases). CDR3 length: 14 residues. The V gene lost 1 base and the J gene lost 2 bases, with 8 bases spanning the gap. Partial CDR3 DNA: TGTGCCAGCAGTTTAGGAGGGGGACAAGAGACC. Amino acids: CASSLGGGQET. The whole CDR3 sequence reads CASSLGGGQETQYF.

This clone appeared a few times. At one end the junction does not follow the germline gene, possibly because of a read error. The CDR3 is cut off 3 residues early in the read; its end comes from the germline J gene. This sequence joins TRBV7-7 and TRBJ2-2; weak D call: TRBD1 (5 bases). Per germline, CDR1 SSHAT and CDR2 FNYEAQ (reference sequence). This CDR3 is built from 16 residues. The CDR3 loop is CASSLVAGPNTGELFF. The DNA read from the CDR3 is TGTGCTAGCAGCTTAGTGGCAGGGCCGAACACCGGGGAG.

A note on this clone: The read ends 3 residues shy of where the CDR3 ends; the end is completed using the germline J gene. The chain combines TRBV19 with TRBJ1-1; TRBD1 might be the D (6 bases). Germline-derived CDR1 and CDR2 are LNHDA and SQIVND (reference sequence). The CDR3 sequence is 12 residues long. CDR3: CASNIQGSRAFF. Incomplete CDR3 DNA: TGTGCCAGTAACATACAGGGATCCCGA.

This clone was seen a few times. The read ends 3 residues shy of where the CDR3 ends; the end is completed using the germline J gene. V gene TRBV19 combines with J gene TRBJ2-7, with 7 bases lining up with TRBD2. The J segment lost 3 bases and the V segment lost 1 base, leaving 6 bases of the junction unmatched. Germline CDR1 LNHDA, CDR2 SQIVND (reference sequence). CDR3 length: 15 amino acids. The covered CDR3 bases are TGTGCCAGTAGTATAGGGGAACGGGACTACTACGAG. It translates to CASSIGERDYYE. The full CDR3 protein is CASSIGERDYYEQYF.

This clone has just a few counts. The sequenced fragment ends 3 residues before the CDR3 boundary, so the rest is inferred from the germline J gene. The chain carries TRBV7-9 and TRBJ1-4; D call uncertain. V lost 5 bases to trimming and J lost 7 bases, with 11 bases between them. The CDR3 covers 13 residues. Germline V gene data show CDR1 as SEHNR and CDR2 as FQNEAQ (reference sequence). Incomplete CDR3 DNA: TGTGCCAGCAGCCGAGCACCTATTGAAAAA. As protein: CASSRAPIEK. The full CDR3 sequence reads CASSRAPIEKLFF.

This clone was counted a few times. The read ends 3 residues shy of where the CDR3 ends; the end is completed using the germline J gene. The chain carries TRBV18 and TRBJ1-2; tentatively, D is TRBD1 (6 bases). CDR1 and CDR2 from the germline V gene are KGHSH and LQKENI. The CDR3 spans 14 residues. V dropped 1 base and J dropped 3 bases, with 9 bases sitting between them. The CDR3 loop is CASSPLDRDYGYTF. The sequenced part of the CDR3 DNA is TGTGCCAGCTCACCACTGGACAGAGACTATGGC.

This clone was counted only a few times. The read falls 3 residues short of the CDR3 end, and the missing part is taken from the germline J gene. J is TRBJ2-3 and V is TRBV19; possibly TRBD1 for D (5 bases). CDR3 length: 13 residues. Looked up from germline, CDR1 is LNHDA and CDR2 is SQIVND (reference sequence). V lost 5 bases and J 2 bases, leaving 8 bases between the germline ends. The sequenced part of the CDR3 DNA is TGTGCCAGTAGTGACAGTGACACAGATACG. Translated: CASSDSDTDT. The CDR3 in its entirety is CASSDSDTDTQYF.

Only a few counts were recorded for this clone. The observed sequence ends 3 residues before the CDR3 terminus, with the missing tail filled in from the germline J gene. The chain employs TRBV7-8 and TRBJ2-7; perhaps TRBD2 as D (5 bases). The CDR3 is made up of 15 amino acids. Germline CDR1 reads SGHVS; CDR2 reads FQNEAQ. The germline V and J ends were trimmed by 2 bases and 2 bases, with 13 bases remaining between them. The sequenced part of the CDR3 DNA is TGTGCCAGCAGCTTACGAGGGTTAAGTACCTACGAG. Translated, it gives CASSLRGLSTYE. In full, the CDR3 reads CASSLRGLSTYEQYF.

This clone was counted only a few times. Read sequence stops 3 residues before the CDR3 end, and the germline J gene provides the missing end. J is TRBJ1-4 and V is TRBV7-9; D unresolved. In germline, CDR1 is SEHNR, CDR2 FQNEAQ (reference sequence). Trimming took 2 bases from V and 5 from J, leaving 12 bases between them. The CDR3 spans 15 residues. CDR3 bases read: TGTGCCAGCAGCTTAATTGGCGGTATGAATGAAAAA. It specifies CASSLIGGMNEK. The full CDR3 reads CASSLIGGMNEKLFF.

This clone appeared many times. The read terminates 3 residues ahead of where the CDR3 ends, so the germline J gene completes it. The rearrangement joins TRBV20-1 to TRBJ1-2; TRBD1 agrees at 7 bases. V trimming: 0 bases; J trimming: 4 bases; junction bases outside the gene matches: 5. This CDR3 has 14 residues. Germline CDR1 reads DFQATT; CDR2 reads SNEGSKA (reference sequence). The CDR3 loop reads CSARDTDRAYGYTF. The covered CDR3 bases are TGCAGTGCTAGAGATACCGACAGGGCCTATGGC.

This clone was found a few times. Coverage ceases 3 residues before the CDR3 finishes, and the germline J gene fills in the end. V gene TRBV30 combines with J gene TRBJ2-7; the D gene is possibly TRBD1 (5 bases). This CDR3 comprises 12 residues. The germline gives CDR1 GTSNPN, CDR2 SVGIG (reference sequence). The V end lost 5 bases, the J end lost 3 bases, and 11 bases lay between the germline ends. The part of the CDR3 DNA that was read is TGTGCCTGGGCCCCAGACAGCTACGAG. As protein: CAWAPDSYE. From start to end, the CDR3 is CAWAPDSYEQYF.